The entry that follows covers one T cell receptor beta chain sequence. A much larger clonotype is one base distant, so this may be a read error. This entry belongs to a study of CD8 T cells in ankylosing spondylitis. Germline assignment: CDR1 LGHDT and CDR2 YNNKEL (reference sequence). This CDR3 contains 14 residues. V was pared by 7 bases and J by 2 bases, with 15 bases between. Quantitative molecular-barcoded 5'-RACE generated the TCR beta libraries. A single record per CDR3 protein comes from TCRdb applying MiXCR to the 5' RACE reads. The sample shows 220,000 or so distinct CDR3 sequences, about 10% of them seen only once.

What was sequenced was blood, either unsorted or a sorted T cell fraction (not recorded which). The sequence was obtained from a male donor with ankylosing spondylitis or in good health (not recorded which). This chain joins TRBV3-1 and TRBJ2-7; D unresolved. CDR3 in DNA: TGTGCCAGCAACCAGGCCACGGGCGCCTACGAGCAGTACTTC. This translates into CASNQATGAYEQYF.